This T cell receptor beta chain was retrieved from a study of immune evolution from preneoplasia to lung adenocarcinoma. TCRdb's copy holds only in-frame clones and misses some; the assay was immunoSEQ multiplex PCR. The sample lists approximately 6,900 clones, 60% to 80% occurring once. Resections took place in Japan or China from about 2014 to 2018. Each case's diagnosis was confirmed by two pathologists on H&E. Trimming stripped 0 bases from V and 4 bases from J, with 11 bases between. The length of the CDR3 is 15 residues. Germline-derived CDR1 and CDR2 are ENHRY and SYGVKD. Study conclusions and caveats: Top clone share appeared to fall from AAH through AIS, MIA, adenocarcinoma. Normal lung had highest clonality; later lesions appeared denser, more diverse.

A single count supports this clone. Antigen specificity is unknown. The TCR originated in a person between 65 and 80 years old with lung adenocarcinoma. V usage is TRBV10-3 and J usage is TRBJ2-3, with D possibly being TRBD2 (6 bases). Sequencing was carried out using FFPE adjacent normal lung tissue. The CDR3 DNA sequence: TGTGCCATCAGTGAGTCGAAGGCTAGCGCAGATACGCAGTATTTT. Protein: CAISESKASADTQYF.